This T cell receptor beta chain was recorded in a study of T-cell memory formation after mild COVID-19. Findings and caveats of the study: Contracting CD4+ clones lay largely in CM and EM, with CD8+ ones residing in EMRA. Second-wave clones peaking on day 37 lacked confirmed SARS-CoV-2 specificity.

CDR3 length: 15 residues. Germline trimming cut 0 bases from V and 5 bases from J; bases unmatched to any gene: 9. Germline V gene lookup returns CDR1 GTSNPN and CDR2 SVGIG (reference sequence). In TCRdb, the 5' RACE reads were re-called with MiXCR into one record per CDR3 protein. The sample lists approximately 150,000 distinct CDR3 sequences, approximately 14% occurring once. This clonotype was seen only a few times. Its antigen is still unknown. Material for sequencing was PBMCs or a T cell subset sorted from them (not recorded which). The rearrangement joins TRBV30 to TRBJ2-5, with 7 positions matching TRBD1. The TCR sequence derives from an adult woman who had mild COVID-19 (a few samples of this study predate the infection). Cell type and time point are not known. The CDR3 spells CAWSVLTGVTETQYF. CDR3 nucleotides: TGTGCCTGGAGTGTCCTTACAGGGGTGACGGAGACCCAGTACTTC.